These 2 T cell receptor beta chains were all obtained from the same sample, sequenced in a study of shared clonotypes between healthy human individuals. TCRdb keeps only in-frame clones here, not all; method: immunoSEQ multiplex PCR. Seen here are around 700,000 clones, about 74% observed once, and the top ten hold approximately 1.8%. The specimen was memory CD4+ T cells sorted from blood. Regarding subset: CD45RA-negative fraction. Source of these receptors: a woman younger than 45 in good health.

The chain combines TRBV6-1 with TRBJ1-4, with D unclear. There are 14 residues in the CDR3. Trimming cost V 5 bases and J 1 base, with 8 bases left between them. CDR1 and CDR2 from the germline V gene are MNHNS and SASEGT. The chain's CDR3 is CASSTEVTNEKLFF. For the CDR3, the DNA is TGTGCCAGCAGTACGGAGGTAACTAATGAAAAACTGTTTTTT.

This clone occurred a few times. The chain carries TRBV5-5 and TRBJ1-5; D gene uncertain. V dropped 1 base and J dropped 5 bases, with 7 bases sitting between them. The CDR3 has 13 residues. Germline V gives CDR1 SGHKS, CDR2 YYEKEE (reference sequence). The CDR3 DNA reads as TGTGCCAGCAGCTTGATTTTAGATCAGCCCCAGCATTTT. Its translation: CASSLILDQPQHF.